This T cell receptor (beta chain) comes out of a study of OX40 agonist ivuxolimab in advanced cancers. Of note for this clone: Other DNA sequences from this sample encode an identical CDR3 as well.

Germline loops: CDR1 PRHDT, CDR2 FYEKMQ (reference sequence). V was shortened by 2 bases and J by 1 base, with 0 bases between the two germline ends. CDR3 length equals 13 residues. The data were produced by immunoSEQ multiplex PCR, yet TCRdb's version contains in-frame clones alone and is incomplete. Of around 51,000 clones in the sample, more than 75% were seen once. Material: CD4+ or CD8+ T cells sorted from blood, obtained in a trial of the OX40 agonist ivuxolimab. This chain links TRBV13 with TRBJ2-6; D call uncertain. This receptor was taken from an adult with an advanced solid tumor such as melanoma, head and neck, liver or kidney cancer. The DNA for the CDR3 is TGTGCCAGCAGCTTATCTGGGGCCAACGTCCTGACTTTC. Protein: CASSLSGANVLTF.